These 32 T cell receptor beta chains share one sample of origin, sequenced in a study of cytomegalovirus exposure and HLA in healthy donors. 13 Jbeta primers and 60 Vbeta primers were used for the PCR. Produced via immunoSEQ multiplex PCR; TCRdb's table is partial and in-frame only. Of some 140,000 clones listed, roughly 80% were seen once; the top ten hold approximately 3.4%. The sequencing input was PBMCs. Every receptor here comes from a middle-aged man in good health and CMV-seronegative.

The V gene is TRBV2, the J gene TRBJ2-7; 8 nucleotides line up with TRBD1. This CDR3 contains 13 residues. Trimming removed 7 bases from V and 5 bases from J; junction bases left unmatched: 7. Germline V gene sequence: CDR1 SNHLY, CDR2 FYNNEI. In DNA form, the CDR3 reads TGTGCCAGCATGACAGGGGCGCCCCACGAGCAGTACTTC. Translation: CASMTGAPHEQYF.

The gene calls are TRBV7-9 and TRBJ2-5; D unresolved. Trimming left V 5 bases short and J 1 base short, with 14 bases between. Germline V CDR1 and CDR2: SEHNR, FQNEAQ (reference sequence). The CDR3 runs to 15 residues. This CDR3 reads CASSPPTEFQETQYF. Here the CDR3 DNA reads TGTGCCAGCAGCCCCCCCACAGAATTCCAAGAGACCCAGTACTTC.

The gene calls are TRBV18 and TRBJ1-2, with 11 bases identical to TRBD1. CDR3 length equals 14 residues. Germline CDR1 reads KGHSH; CDR2 reads LQKENI. V lost 3 bases to trimming and J lost 8 bases; unmatched junction nucleotides: 5. This chain's CDR3 is CASSPGQGAEGYTF. CDR3 nucleotides: TGTGCCAGCTCACCCGGACAGGGGGCTGAGGGCTACACCTTC.

The chain carries TRBV28 and TRBJ2-7, with D possibly being TRBD1 (6 bases). The CDR3 has 15 residues. Trimming pared 4 bases from V and 4 bases from J, leaving 17 bases between. Germline values: CDR1 MDHEN, CDR2 SYDVKM. The CDR3 region has the DNA TGTGCCAGCAGTTCTCCCACGGGACACTATTACGAGCAGTACTTC. Translated: CASSSPTGHYYEQYF. The variable domain in full, completed from reference TRBV28 and TRBJ2-7, reads DVKVTQSSRYLVKRTGEKVFLECVQDMDHENMFWYRQDPGLGLRLIYFSYDVKMKEKGDIPEGYSVSREKKERFSLILESASTNQTSMYLCASSSPTGHYYEQYFGPGTRLTVT.

The V gene is TRBV28, the J gene TRBJ1-3; D is uncertain. CDR1 is MDHEN, CDR2 SYDVKM, per germline. V shed 7 bases and J shed 2 bases, with 12 bases lying between them. This CDR3 has 14 residues. The CDR3 coding sequence is TGTGCCAGCACCCTTCTAGTTGCTGGAAACACCATATATTTT. The encoded protein is CASTLLVAGNTIYF.

V gene TRBV13 combines with J gene TRBJ1-2, with a possible D match to TRBD1 (5 bases). There are 14 residues in the CDR3. Trimming pared 2 bases from V and 5 bases from J, leaving 12 bases between. The germline CDR1 and CDR2 sequences are PRHDT and FYEKMQ (reference sequence). The CDR3 is CASSLWGKRYGYTF. In DNA form, the CDR3 reads TGTGCCAGCAGCTTATGGGGCAAAAGGTATGGCTACACCTTC.

The chain combines TRBV7-9 with TRBJ2-5, with 7 nucleotides matching TRBD2. The germline gives CDR1 SEHNR, CDR2 FQNEAQ (reference sequence). V shed 6 bases and J 0 bases; nucleotides not matched to a gene: 4. CDR3 length equals 14 residues. DNA for the CDR3: TGTGCCAGCAGAGGGCGGGGGTACCAAGAGACCCAGTACTTC. It is translated as CASRGRGYQETQYF.

The rearrangement links TRBV11-3 to TRBJ2-5; TRBD2 matches 7 bases. The germline V gene encodes CDR1 SGHNT and CDR2 YENEEA. The CDR3 covers 16 residues. Trimming cost V 4 bases and J 4 bases; bases outside gene matches: 12. The CDR3 DNA is TGTGCCAGCAGCTCCGGGGGGATAGGGATTCTAGAGACCCAGTACTTC. It encodes CASSSGGIGILETQYF. The variable domain in full, completed from reference TRBV11-3 and TRBJ2-5, reads EAGVVQSPRYKIIEKKQPVAFWCNPISGHNTLYWYLQNLGQGPELLIRYENEEAVDDSQLPKDRFSAERLKGVDSTLKIQPAELGDSAVYLCASSSGGIGILETQYFGPGTRLLVL.

This chain links TRBV10-3 with TRBJ2-6, with no clear D. V lost 5 bases and J 2 bases, leaving 13 bases between the germline ends. In germline, CDR1 is ENHRY, CDR2 SYGVKD. The CDR3 has 16 residues. DNA for the CDR3: TGTGCCATCAGTAGATCAACGGGTACTGGGGCCAACGTCCTGACTTTC. It specifies CAISRSTGTGANVLTF.

The chain has TRBV7-3 and TRBJ2-2; 12 positions match TRBD2. The CDR3 has 17 residues. Germline V gives CDR1 SGHTA, CDR2 FQGTGA. The J segment lost 6 bases and the V segment lost 1 base, leaving 6 bases of the junction unmatched. As DNA, the CDR3 is TGTGCCAGCAGCTTAAGCCCGACTAGCGGGAGAGCCGGGGAGCTGTTTTTT. It translates to CASSLSPTSGRAGELFF.

Only one count was recorded for this clone. The chain combines TRBV7-9 with TRBJ1-1; possibly TRBD1 for D (5 bases). The CDR3 contains 12 residues. In germline, CDR1 is SEHNR, CDR2 FQNEAQ (reference sequence). V was clipped by 3 bases and J by 7 bases, with 9 bases between them. In DNA, the CDR3 is TGTGCCAGCAGCTTCAGGGAAGATGAAGCTTTCTTT. Amino acid sequence: CASSFREDEAFF.

This clone was counted only a few times. The chain combines TRBV7-9 with TRBJ2-3; D is unresolved. The V end lost 1 base, the J end lost 2 bases, and 10 bases lay between the germline ends. There are 15 residues in the CDR3. CDR1 and CDR2 from the germline V gene are SEHNR and FQNEAQ (reference sequence). The CDR3 region is CASSLVPRSTDTQYF. DNA for the CDR3: TGTGCCAGCAGCTTAGTTCCCCGTTCCACAGATACGCAGTATTTT.

The chain has TRBV5-8 and TRBJ1-5; D is ambiguous. Germline V gene sequence: CDR1 SGHTS, CDR2 YDEGEE. V lost 4 bases, J lost 7 bases, and 9 bases lay in between. CDR3 length: 12 residues. For the CDR3, the DNA is TGTGCCAGCAGCCCACTCCGACAGCCCCAGCATTTT. Translated, it gives CASSPLRQPQHF.

V and J are TRBV28 and TRBJ2-7; the match to TRBD2 covers 11 bases. Unmatched junction bases numbered 5, after V lost 9 bases and J lost 1 base. Germline values: CDR1 MDHEN, CDR2 SYDVKM. The CDR3 spans 14 residues. Written as DNA, the CDR3 is TGTGCCAGTGGACTAGCGGGTGGATCCTACGAGCAGTACTTC. It yields the protein CASGLAGGSYEQYF.

The chain recombines TRBV30 with TRBJ1-1; possibly TRBD1 for D (5 bases). Trimming cost V 4 bases and J 1 base, with 10 bases left between them. Germline V lookup: CDR1 GTSNPN, CDR2 SVGIG (reference sequence). The CDR3 is 13 amino acids. This chain's CDR3 is CAWMQGGNTEAFF. Here the CDR3 DNA reads TGTGCCTGGATGCAGGGTGGGAACACTGAAGCTTTCTTT.

This chain links TRBV7-2 with TRBJ2-5, with 7 bases fitting TRBD2. The CDR3 has 15 amino acids. V dropped 5 bases and J dropped 9; count of bases not matched to a gene: 15. Germline CDR1 reads SGHTA; CDR2 reads FQGNSA. The CDR3 spells CASSLAMVGGGAQYF. The CDR3, as DNA: TGTGCCAGCAGCCTGGCAATGGTGGGGGGAGGGGCCCAGTACTTC.

This clone was found a few times. The V call is TRBV7-9, the J call TRBJ2-2; no firm D call. V was cut by 1 base and J by 3 bases, with 6 bases left in between. CDR3 length equals 14 residues. Germline CDR1 is SEHNR and CDR2 is FQNEAQ (reference sequence). The CDR3 protein is CASSLELYTGELFF. The DNA for the CDR3 is TGTGCCAGCAGCTTAGAACTCTACACCGGGGAGCTGTTTTTT. Combining the CDR3 with reference TRBV7-9 and TRBJ2-2 gives the whole variable domain DTGVSQNPRHKITKRGQNVTFRCDPISEHNRLYWYRQTLGQGPEFLTYFQNEAQLEKSRLLSDRFSAERPKGSFSTLEIQRTEQGDSAMYLCASSLELYTGELFFGEGSRLTVL.

V gene TRBV28 combines with J gene TRBJ2-1; TRBD2 agrees at 7 bases. Germline CDR1 reads MDHEN; CDR2 reads SYDVKM. With 2 bases clipped from V and 7 bases from J, the junction kept 5 bases outside the gene matches. There are 14 residues in the CDR3. The CDR3 DNA is TGTGCCAGCAGTTTAAGCGGGACGGCAAATGAGCAGTTCTTC. As protein: CASSLSGTANEQFF.

This rearrangement joins TRBV5-8 to TRBJ1-2; TRBD1 aligns across 7 bases. The V and J ends lost 4 bases and 8 bases, in that order; junction bases with no gene match: 8. CDR1 SGHTS and CDR2 YDEGEE come from the germline V gene. This CDR3 comprises 13 residues. DNA for the CDR3: TGTGCCAGCAGCCTGGGACAGCTCAGGGGCTACACCTTC. Residues: CASSLGQLRGYTF.

V is TRBV2 and J is TRBJ2-3, with D possibly TRBD2 on 5 matching bases. V gave up 6 bases and J gave up 5 bases, with 18 bases separating them. Germline V gives CDR1 SNHLY, CDR2 FYNNEI. The CDR3 totals 15 residues. CDR3 sequence (DNA): TGTGCCAGCAGGGCCATGGGGAGTGCGGGAGATACGCAGTATTTT. This encodes CASRAMGSAGDTQYF.

The J gene is TRBJ2-1, the V gene TRBV5-1; 8 nucleotides match TRBD1. V lost 1 base and J lost 5; bases outside the gene matches: 2. This CDR3 region has 14 residues. Germline CDR1 is SGHRS and CDR2 is YFSETQ. The CDR3 DNA reads TGCGCCAGCAGCTTGAACAGGGGGAACAATGAGCAGTTCTTC. Translating gives CASSLNRGNNEQFF.

This chain links TRBV10-2 with TRBJ2-1, with a possible D match to TRBD1 (5 bases). In germline, CDR1 is WSHSY, CDR2 SAAADI. CDR3 length: 13 residues. Trimming cost V 7 bases and J 6 bases, with 13 bases left between them. CDR3 bases: TGCGCCAGCAAACTATCGCAGGGCAATGAGCAGTTCTTC. It encodes CASKLSQGNEQFF.

The rearrangement joins TRBV9 to TRBJ1-2; TRBD1 matches at 10 bases. V lost 4 bases to trimming and J lost 2 bases; unmatched junction nucleotides: 5. The CDR3 is made up of 15 amino acids. Looked up from germline, CDR1 is SGDLS and CDR2 is YYNGEE. CDR3 sequence reads: CASSPGTGENYGYTF. CDR3 DNA sequence: TGTGCCAGCAGCCCAGGGACAGGGGAAAACTATGGCTACACCTTC.

This chain connects TRBV9 to TRBJ2-7, with 9 bases matching TRBD1. The CDR3 consists of 14 residues. V shed 2 bases, J shed 7 bases, and the junction held 7 bases outside the gene matches. Germline V gene data show CDR1 as SGDLS and CDR2 as YYNGEE. DNA for the CDR3: TGTGCCAGCAGCGTGGAGGACAGGGGCCCTGAGCAGTACTTC. Translated: CASSVEDRGPEQYF.

This sequence joins TRBV2 and TRBJ2-3; D gene unclear. The germline V gene encodes CDR1 SNHLY and CDR2 FYNNEI. The CDR3 covers 15 residues. Between the trimmed V and J ends, which lost 4 bases and 0 bases, there was a span of 11 bases. The CDR3 region is CASSVQLTSTDTQYF. The CDR3 DNA follows: TGTGCCAGCAGTGTTCAACTAACTAGCACAGATACGCAGTATTTT.

This clone occurred once. The chain carries TRBV5-1 and TRBJ2-3, with 10 bases lining up with TRBD1. CDR1 and CDR2 (germline): SGHRS, YFSETQ. The ends lost 0 bases at V and 5 bases at J; junction bases unmatched: 12. There are 18 residues in the CDR3. The chain's CDR3 is CASSLAGGQGSQGDTQYF. As DNA, the CDR3 is TGCGCCAGCAGCTTGGCCGGGGGACAGGGGTCACAAGGAGATACGCAGTATTTT.

V and J are TRBV7-2 and TRBJ2-5, with TRBD1 as a possible D gene (6 bases). In germline, CDR1 is SGHTA, CDR2 FQGNSA. This CDR3 is built from 14 residues. The germline V and J ends were trimmed by 4 bases and 2 bases, with 11 bases remaining between them. CDR3 DNA: TGTGCCAGCAGCTCGTTTGGACAGCAAGAGACCCAGTACTTC. Its protein product is CASSSFGQQETQYF.

The J gene is TRBJ2-3, the V gene TRBV5-6, with D perhaps matching TRBD1 (6 bases). V dropped 5 bases and J dropped 2 bases, with 15 bases sitting between them. The germline CDR1 and CDR2 sequences are SGHDT and YYEEEE. The CDR3 has 15 residues. The CDR3, as DNA: TGTGCCAGCAGGACTTCCAGGGGCTCCACAGATACGCAGTATTTT. Encoded protein: CASRTSRGSTDTQYF.

The chain uses TRBV5-1 and TRBJ2-1; 10 nucleotides line up with TRBD1. Germline loops: CDR1 SGHRS, CDR2 YFSETQ. This CDR3 is 15 amino acids long. V lost 5 bases, J lost 7 bases, and 9 bases stayed unmatched. The CDR3 protein is CASRAGTGAGNEQFF. Here the CDR3 DNA reads TGCGCCAGCAGGGCCGGGACAGGGGCAGGGAATGAGCAGTTCTTC.

This rearrangement joins TRBV4-3 to TRBJ1-3, with no clear D. Trimming stripped 0 bases from V and 4 bases from J, with 13 bases between. The CDR3 sequence is 16 residues long. Germline V gives CDR1 LGHNA, CDR2 YSLEER. The CDR3 loop reads CASSQDAGYGGNTIYF. The CDR3 nucleotides read TGCGCCAGCAGCCAAGACGCGGGGTACGGAGGAAACACCATATATTTT.

A few counts support this clone. The genes are TRBV28 and TRBJ2-6; 8 nucleotides agree with TRBD1. CDR3 length equals 18 residues. Trimming removed 9 bases from V and 0 bases from J; junction bases left unmatched: 13. Germline-derived CDR1 and CDR2 are MDHEN and SYDVKM. CDR3 sequence (DNA): TGTGCCAGTTCCGCCCCCGGACAGGGCCACTCTGGGGCCAACGTCCTGACTTTC. This encodes CASSAPGQGHSGANVLTF. The full variable domain, completed using reference TRBV28 and TRBJ2-6, is DVKVTQSSRYLVKRTGEKVFLECVQDMDHENMFWYRQDPGLGLRLIYFSYDVKMKEKGDIPEGYSVSREKKERFSLILESASTNQTSMYLCASSAPGQGHSGANVLTFGAGSRLTVL.

This clone has more than one count but fewer than ten. This chain links TRBV6-5 with TRBJ1-1; D is unresolved. The CDR3 is 15 residues long. Germline CDR1 is MNHEY and CDR2 is SVGAGI. Trimming took 0 bases from V and 0 from J, leaving 8 bases between them. The CDR3 coding sequence is TGTGCCAGCAGTTACTCGAGCCTCATGAACACTGAAGCTTTCTTT. Protein product: CASSYSSLMNTEAFF.